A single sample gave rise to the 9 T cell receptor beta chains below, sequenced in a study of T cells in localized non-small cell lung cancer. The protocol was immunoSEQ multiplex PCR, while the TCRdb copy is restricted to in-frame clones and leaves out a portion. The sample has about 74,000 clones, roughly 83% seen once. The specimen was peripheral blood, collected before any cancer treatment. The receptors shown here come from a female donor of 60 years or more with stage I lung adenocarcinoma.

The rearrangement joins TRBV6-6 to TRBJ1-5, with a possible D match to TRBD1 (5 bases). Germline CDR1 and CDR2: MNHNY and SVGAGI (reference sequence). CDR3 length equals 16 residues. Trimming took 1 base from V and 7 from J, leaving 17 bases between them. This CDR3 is CASSYFSGTINQPQHF. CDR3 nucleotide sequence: TGTGCCAGCAGTTACTTCTCCGGGACGATTAACCAGCCCCAGCATTTT.

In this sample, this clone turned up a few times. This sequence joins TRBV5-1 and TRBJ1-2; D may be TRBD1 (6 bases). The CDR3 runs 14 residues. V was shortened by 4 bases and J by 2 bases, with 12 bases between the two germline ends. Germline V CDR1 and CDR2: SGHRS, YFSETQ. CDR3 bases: TGCGCCAGCAGCAGGGCGGACAGAAACTATGGCTACACCTTC. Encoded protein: CASSRADRNYGYTF.

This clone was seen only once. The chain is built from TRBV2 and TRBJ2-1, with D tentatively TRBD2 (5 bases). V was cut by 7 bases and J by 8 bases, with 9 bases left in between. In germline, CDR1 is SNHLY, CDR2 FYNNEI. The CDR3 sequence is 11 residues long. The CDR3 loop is CASNLADEQFF. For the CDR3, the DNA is TGTGCCAGCAATCTAGCCGATGAGCAGTTCTTC.

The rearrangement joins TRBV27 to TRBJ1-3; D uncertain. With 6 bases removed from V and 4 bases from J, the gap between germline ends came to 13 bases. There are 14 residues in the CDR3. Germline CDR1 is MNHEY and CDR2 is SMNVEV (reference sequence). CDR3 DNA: TGTGCCAGCAGGTCCGTATTGGCGGGAAACACCATATATTTT. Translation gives CASRSVLAGNTIYF.

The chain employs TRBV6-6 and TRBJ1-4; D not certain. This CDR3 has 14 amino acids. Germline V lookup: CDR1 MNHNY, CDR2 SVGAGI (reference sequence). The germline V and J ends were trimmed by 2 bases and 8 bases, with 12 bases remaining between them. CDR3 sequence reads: CASSYATEGEKLFF. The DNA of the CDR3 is TGTGCCAGCAGTTACGCGACGGAAGGGGAAAAACTGTTTTTT.

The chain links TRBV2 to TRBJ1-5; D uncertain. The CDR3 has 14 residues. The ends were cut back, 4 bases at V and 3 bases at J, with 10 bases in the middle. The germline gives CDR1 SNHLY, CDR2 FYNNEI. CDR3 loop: CASSAERLNQPQHF. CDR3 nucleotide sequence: TGTGCCAGCAGTGCAGAAAGACTCAATCAGCCCCAGCATTTT.

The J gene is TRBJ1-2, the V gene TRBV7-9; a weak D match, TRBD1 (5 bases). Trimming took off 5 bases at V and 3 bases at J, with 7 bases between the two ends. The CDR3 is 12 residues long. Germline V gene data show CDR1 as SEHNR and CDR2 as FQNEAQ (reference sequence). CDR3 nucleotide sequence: TGTGCCAGCAGCGAACAGGACTATGGCTACACCTTC. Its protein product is CASSEQDYGYTF.

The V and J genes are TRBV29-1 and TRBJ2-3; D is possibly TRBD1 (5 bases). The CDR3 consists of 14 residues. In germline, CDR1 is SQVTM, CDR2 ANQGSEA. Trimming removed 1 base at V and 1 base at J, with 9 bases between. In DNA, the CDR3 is TGCAGCGTTGAAGGGGGCAGGGGCACAGATACGCAGTATTTT. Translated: CSVEGGRGTDTQYF.

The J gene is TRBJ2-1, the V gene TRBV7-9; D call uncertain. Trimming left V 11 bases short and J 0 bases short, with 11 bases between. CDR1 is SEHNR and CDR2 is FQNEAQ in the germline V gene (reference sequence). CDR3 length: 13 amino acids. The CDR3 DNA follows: TGTGCCGGAAGTGAAAGCTCCTACAATGAGCAGTTCTTC. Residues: CAGSESSYNEQFF.